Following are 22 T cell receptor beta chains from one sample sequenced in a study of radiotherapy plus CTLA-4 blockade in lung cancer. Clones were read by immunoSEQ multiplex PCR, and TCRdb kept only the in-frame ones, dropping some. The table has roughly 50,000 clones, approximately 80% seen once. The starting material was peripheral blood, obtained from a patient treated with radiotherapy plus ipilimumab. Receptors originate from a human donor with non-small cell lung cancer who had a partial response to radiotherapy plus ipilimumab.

The CDR3 sequence is CASRETGERQYF. Written as DNA, the CDR3 is TGTGCCAGCAGGGAAACAGGGGAACGGCAGTACTTC. J is TRBJ2-7 and V is TRBV25-1; 7 bases are a match to TRBD1. Germline values: CDR1 MGHDK, CDR2 SYGVNS. Unmatched junction bases numbered 8, after V lost 6 bases and J lost 9 bases. The CDR3 runs to 12 residues.

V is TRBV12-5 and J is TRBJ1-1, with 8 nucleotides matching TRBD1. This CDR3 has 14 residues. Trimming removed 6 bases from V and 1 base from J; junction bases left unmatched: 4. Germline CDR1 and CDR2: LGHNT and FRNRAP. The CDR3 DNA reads TGTGCTAGTGGCCGCGACAGGGGGAACACTGAAGCTTTCTTT. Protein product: CASGRDRGNTEAFF.

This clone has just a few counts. The DNA of the CDR3 is TGTGCCAGCAGTCCGGGACAGGGAGCCTACGAGCAGTACTTC. It encodes CASSPGQGAYEQYF. The J gene is TRBJ2-7, the V gene TRBV7-3, with TRBD1 matching 9 bases. From germline, CDR1 is SGHTA and CDR2 FQGTGA. This CDR3 comprises 14 residues. Unmatched junction bases numbered 5, after V lost 6 bases and J lost 2 bases.

For the CDR3, the DNA is TGCAGCGTCCGAGGAGCTAGCGGGGGGGCTAGAAATGAGCAGTTCTTC. It specifies CSVRGASGGARNEQFF. This chain uses TRBV29-1 with TRBJ2-1, with 12 bases identical to TRBD2. The trim removed 6 bases at V and 7 bases at J, leaving 13 bases unmatched. The CDR3 spans 16 residues. Per the germline V gene, CDR1 is SQVTM and CDR2 is ANQGSEA.

The CDR3 bases are TGTGCCAGCAAAAGTAGCGGGGGGGACCTGGGGGAGCAGTACTTC. Translating gives CASKSSGGDLGEQYF. This chain links TRBV6-1 with TRBJ2-7; 11 bases are shared with TRBD2. The CDR3 covers 15 residues. Trimming removed 7 bases from V and 7 bases from J; junction bases left unmatched: 12. Germline V gene data show CDR1 as MNHNS and CDR2 as SASEGT.

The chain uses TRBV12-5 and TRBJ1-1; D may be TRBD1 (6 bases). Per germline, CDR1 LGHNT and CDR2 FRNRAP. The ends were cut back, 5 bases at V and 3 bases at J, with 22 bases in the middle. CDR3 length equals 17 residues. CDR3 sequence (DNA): TGTGCTAGTGGTCCGGGGCCCAACAGGGCAGGGTACACTGAAGCTTTCTTT. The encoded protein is CASGPGPNRAGYTEAFF.

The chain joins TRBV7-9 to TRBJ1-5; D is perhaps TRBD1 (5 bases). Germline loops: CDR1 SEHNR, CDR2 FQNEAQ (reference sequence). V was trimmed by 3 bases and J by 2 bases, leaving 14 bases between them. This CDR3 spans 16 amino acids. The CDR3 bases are TGTGCCAGCAGCTTCCAGACTGGGGCGGGCAATCAGCCCCAGCATTTT. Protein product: CASSFQTGAGNQPQHF.

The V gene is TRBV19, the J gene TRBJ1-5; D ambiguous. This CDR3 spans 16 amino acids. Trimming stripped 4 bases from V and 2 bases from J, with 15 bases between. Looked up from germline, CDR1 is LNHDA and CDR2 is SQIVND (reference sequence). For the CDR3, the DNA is TGTGCCAGTAGTACTAGTCTCATGCGTGGCAATCAGCCCCAGCATTTT. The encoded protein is CASSTSLMRGNQPQHF.

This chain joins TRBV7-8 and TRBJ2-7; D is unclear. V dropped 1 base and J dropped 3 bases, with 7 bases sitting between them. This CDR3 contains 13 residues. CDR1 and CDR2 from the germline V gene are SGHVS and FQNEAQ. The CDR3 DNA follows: TGTGCCAGCAGCTTAGGACCGGGCTACGAGCAGTACTTC. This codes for CASSLGPGYEQYF.

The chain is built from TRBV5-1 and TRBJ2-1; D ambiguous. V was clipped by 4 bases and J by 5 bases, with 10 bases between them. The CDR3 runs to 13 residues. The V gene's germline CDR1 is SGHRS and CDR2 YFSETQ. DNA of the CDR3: TGCGCCAGCAGCCTGGACGGTAACAATGAGCAGTTCTTC. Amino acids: CASSLDGNNEQFF.

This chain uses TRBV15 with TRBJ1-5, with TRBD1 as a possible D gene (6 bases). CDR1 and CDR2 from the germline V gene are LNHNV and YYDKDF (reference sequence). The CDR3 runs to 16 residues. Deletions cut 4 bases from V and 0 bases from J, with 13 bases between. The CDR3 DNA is TGTGCCACCAGCAAGACAGGAGTTTATAGCAATCAGCCCCAGCATTTT. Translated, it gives CATSKTGVYSNQPQHF.

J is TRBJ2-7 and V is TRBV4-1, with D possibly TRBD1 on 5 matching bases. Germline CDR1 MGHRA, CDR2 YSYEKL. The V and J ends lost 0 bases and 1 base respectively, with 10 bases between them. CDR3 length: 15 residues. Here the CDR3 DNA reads TGCGCCAGCAGCCAAGATCTGCCAGGGTCCTACGAGCAGTACTTC. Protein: CASSQDLPGSYEQYF.

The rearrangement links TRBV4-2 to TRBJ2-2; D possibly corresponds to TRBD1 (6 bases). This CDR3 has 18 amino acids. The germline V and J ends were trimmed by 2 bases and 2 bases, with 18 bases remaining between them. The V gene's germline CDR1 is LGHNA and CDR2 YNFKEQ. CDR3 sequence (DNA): TGTGCCAGCAGCCAACGAGGGGGAAGAGGGCTCAACACCGGGGAGCTGTTTTTT. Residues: CASSQRGGRGLNTGELFF.

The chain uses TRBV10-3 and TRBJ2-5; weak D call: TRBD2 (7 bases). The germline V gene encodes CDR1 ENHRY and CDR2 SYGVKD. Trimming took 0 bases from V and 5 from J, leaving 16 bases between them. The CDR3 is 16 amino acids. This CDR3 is CAISESTGGAWETQYF. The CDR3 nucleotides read TGTGCCATCAGTGAGTCGACGGGGGGCGCGTGGGAGACCCAGTACTTC.

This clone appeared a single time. The CDR3 loop is CSVTDRVGGQPQHF. CDR3 DNA sequence: TGCAGCGTTACCGACAGGGTAGGTGGACAGCCCCAGCATTTT. This chain uses TRBV29-1 with TRBJ1-5; the match to TRBD1 covers 7 bases. The germline V gene has CDR1 SQVTM and CDR2 ANQGSEA. This CDR3 contains 14 residues. The ends lost 5 bases at V and 7 bases at J; junction bases unmatched: 11.

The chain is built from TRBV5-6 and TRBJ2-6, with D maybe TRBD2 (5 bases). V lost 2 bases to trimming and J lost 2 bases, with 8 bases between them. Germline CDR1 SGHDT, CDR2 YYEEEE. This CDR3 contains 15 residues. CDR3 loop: CASSFSGTGANVLTF. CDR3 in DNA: TGTGCCAGCAGCTTTTCCGGGACTGGGGCCAACGTCCTGACTTTC.

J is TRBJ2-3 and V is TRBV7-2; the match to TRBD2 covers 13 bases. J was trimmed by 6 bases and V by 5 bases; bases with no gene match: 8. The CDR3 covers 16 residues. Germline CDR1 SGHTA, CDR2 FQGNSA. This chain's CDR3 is CASSRTSGGAWDTQYF. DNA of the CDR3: TGTGCCAGCAGCCGCACTAGCGGGGGGGCCTGGGATACGCAGTATTTT.

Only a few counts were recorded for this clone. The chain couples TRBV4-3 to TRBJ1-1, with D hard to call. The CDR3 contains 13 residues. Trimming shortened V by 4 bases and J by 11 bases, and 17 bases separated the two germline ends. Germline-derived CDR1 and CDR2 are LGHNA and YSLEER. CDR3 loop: CASSPSTGVKAFF. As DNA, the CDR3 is TGCGCCAGCAGCCCAAGTACCGGAGTAAAGGCTTTCTTT.

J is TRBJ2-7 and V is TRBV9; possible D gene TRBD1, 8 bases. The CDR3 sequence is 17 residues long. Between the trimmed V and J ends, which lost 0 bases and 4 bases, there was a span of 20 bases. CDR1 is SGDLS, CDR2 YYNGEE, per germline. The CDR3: CASSVGWGGQGAYEQYF. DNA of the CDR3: TGTGCCAGCAGCGTAGGATGGGGAGGGCAGGGGGCGTACGAGCAGTACTTC.

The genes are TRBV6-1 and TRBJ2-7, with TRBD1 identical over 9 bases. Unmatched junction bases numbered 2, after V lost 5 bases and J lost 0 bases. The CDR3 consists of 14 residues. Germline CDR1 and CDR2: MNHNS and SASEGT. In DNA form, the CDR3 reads TGTGCCAGCAGTCGGACAGGGGACTCCTACGAGCAGTACTTC. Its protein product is CASSRTGDSYEQYF.

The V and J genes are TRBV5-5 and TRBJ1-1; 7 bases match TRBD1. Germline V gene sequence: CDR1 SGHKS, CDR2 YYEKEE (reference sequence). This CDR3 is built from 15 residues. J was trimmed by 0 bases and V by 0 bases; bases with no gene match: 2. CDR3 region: CASSLVGQLNTEAFF. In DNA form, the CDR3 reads TGTGCCAGCAGCTTGGTGGGACAGCTGAACACTGAAGCTTTCTTT.

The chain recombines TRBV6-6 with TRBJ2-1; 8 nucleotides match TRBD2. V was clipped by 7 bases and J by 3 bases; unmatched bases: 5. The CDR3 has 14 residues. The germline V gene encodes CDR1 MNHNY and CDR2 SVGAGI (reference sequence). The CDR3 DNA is TGTGCCAGCACCTTCAGCGGGGGCTACAATGAGCAGTTCTTC. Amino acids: CASTFSGGYNEQFF.